The sequence of this T cell receptor beta chain was determined in a study of T cell responses to AZD1222 COVID-19 vaccine. TCRdb's copy holds only in-frame clones and misses some; the assay was immunoSEQ multiplex PCR. Among some 170,000 clones listed, roughly nine tenths were seen once. The junction had 9 bases not matched to a gene; V was cut back by 1 base and J by 4 bases. The germline gives CDR1 SGHDT, CDR2 YYEEEE. The CDR3 is 16 residues long. This TCR was sampled from an adult who received the AZD1222 COVID-19 vaccine. This specimen consisted of peripheral blood, obtained 28 days after the second AZD1222 dose. The J gene is TRBJ2-3, the V gene TRBV5-6; 7 bases align to TRBD1. In DNA form, the CDR3 reads TGTGCCAGCAGCTTGTCGAGACAGGGAGCCCCAGATACGCAGTATTTT. It yields the protein CASSLSRQGAPDTQYF.